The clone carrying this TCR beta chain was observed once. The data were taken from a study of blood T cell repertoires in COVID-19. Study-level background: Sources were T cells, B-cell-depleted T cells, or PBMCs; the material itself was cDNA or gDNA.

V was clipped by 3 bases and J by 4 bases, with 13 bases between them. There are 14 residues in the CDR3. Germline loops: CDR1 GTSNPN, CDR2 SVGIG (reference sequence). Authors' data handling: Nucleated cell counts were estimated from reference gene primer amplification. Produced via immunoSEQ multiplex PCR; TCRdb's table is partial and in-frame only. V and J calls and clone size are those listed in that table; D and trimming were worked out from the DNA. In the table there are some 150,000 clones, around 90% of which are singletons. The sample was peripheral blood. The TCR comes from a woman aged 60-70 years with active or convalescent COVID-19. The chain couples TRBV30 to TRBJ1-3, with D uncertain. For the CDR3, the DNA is TGTGCCTGGAGCGGGTATCAAAAAGGAAACACCATATATTTT. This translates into CAWSGYQKGNTIYF.